The clone carrying this TCR beta chain showed up many times. What it binds is not known. Using RNA template, CDR3s of TCR alpha and beta were amplified with iRepertoire arm-PCR. For one-step reverse transcription and amplification, about 90-450 ng of tissue mRNA or PBMC total RNA was used. TCRdb reanalysed the multiplex PCR reads using MiXCR and keeps one entry per CDR3 protein. This table has about 4,900 distinct CDR3 sequences, 30% to 35% appearing once. This sample stems from a study of glioma-infiltrating T cells. General study results and limits: Tissue and blood shared very few CDR3 sequences. Tissue-blood divergence was below expectation in non-neoplastic patients, above in gliomas.

This CDR3 is built from 16 residues. The germline V gene has CDR1 SEHNR and CDR2 FQNEAQ (reference sequence). J gave up 8 bases and V 5 bases, and 13 bases lay outside the gene matches. The clonotype was recovered from a human donor with low-grade glioma or glioblastoma, undergoing nonglioma brain surgery, or in good health (not recorded which). The sequencing sample was made of glioma tissue, nonneoplastic brain tissue, or PBMCs (not recorded which). The V call is TRBV7-9, the J call TRBJ2-3; 10 bases align to TRBD2. CDR3 bases: TGTGCCAGCAGCAATAGGCAGAGAGCGGGGGGGGCTACGCAGTATTTT. It translates to CASSNRQRAGGATQYF.